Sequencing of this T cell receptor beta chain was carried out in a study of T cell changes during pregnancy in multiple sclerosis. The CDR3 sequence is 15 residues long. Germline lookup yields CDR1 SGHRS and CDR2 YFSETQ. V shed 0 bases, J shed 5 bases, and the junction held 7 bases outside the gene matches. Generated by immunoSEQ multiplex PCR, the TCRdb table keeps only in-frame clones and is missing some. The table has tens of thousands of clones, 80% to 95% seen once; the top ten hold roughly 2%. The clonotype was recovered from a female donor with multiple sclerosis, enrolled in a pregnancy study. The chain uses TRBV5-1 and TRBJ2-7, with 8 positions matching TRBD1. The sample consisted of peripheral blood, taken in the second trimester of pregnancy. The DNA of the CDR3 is TGCGCCAGCAGCTTGGAATCAGGGGGCTTCCACGAGCAGTACTTC. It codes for CASSLESGGFHEQYF.